This TCR beta chain is from a study of T cells in localized non-small cell lung cancer. About this clone itself: The antigen remains undetermined.

Broader study findings: A median of approximately 57 clones ranked among the top 100 in tumor appeared in adjacent lung. Without multi-region sequencing, intratumor heterogeneity could not be excluded. Uninvolved adjacent lung, not tumor, had the highest T cell clonality.

This CDR3 is 17 amino acids long. V was cut by 4 bases and J by 2 bases, with 18 bases left in between. The V gene's germline CDR1 is SGHTA and CDR2 FQGNSA. The assay was immunoSEQ multiplex PCR, and TCRdb's table has in-frame clones only and misses some. The sample consists of 12,000 to 15,000 clones, 65% to 85% of them appearing once. The specimen was peripheral blood, collected before any cancer treatment. This sequence originates from a female donor of 60 years or more with stage I squamous cell lung carcinoma. V gene TRBV7-2 combines with J gene TRBJ1-5; D is unclear. In DNA form, the CDR3 reads TGTGCCAGCAGCTCTCCGGCCATCCCTGGGGGCAATCAGCCCCAGCATTTT. Translation: CASSSPAIPGGNQPQHF.